The rows below give T cell receptor beta chains drawn from one sample of a study of control samples from healthy donors and cancer patients. Data came from immunoSEQ multiplex PCR; TCRdb stores just in-frame clones and leaves some out. The profile shows fewer than 200,000 clones, approximately 96% of them singletons. The source material was blood. These receptors all come from a woman aged 25 to 39 in good health. Both conserved end residues are part of each CDR3. Clone size is not always given. Where it is, it says once, few, many or a class for expanded clones.

j_call: TRBJ2-3; v_call: TRBV5-8; clone_size: .; cdr3_aa: CASSLSLVLLSDTQYF
j_call: TRBJ2-3; v_call: TRBV6-4; clone_size: few; cdr3_aa: CASSAGTSTDTQYF
j_call: TRBJ2-3; v_call: TRBV28; clone_size: .; cdr3_aa: CASSPAGGRRDTQYF
j_call: TRBJ2-5; v_call: TRBV27; clone_size: .; cdr3_aa: CASSASGGSETQYF
j_call: TRBJ2-2; v_call: TRBV7-6; clone_size: .; cdr3_aa: CASSPRAGTNTGELFF
j_call: TRBJ1-1; v_call: TRBV9; clone_size: .; cdr3_aa: CASSAALGTEAFF
j_call: TRBJ1-4; v_call: TRBV7-6; clone_size: .; cdr3_aa: CASSLSQRLNEKLFF
j_call: TRBJ1-1; v_call: TRBV19; clone_size: .; cdr3_aa: CASSTPRMKYTEAFF
j_call: TRBJ2-3; v_call: TRBV28; clone_size: .; cdr3_aa: CASNALGQLTDTQYF
j_call: TRBJ2-7; v_call: TRBV6-1; clone_size: .; cdr3_aa: CASSEVFTGGRYEQYF
j_call: TRBJ1-6; v_call: TRBV7-8; clone_size: .; cdr3_aa: CASSPPQGAGNSPLHF
j_call: TRBJ2-7; v_call: TRBV10-3; clone_size: .; cdr3_aa: CAISEAGLLYEQYF
j_call: TRBJ1-5; v_call: TRBV10-2; clone_size: few; cdr3_aa: CASSETGWVQPQHF
j_call: TRBJ2-7; v_call: TRBV28; clone_size: .; cdr3_aa: CASSPPASRYYEQYF
j_call: TRBJ2-5; v_call: TRBV28; clone_size: .; cdr3_aa: CASNRWGTQYF
j_call: TRBJ2-5; v_call: TRBV18; clone_size: .; cdr3_aa: CASSPELAGEETQYF
j_call: TRBJ2-7; v_call: TRBV5-8; clone_size: .; cdr3_aa: CASSFRFRGGSYEQYF
j_call: TRBJ1-2; v_call: TRBV5-5; clone_size: .; cdr3_aa: CASSPDNYGYTF
j_call: TRBJ1-2; v_call: TRBV29-1; clone_size: .; cdr3_aa: CSVWGLNGYTF
j_call: TRBJ2-2; v_call: TRBV28; clone_size: .; cdr3_aa: CASSFWGVATGELFF
j_call: TRBJ1-1; v_call: TRBV5-6; clone_size: .; cdr3_aa: CASSLGRGQKQHQAFF
j_call: TRBJ2-3; v_call: TRBV11-2; clone_size: .; cdr3_aa: CASSLSRSGDTQYF
j_call: TRBJ2-1; v_call: TRBV28; clone_size: .; cdr3_aa: CASSPTLGLAAYNEQFF
j_call: TRBJ2-5; v_call: TRBV27; clone_size: .; cdr3_aa: CASSFRGETQYF
j_call: TRBJ2-7; v_call: TRBV3-1/TRBV3-2; clone_size: .; cdr3_aa: CASSRTHPTYEQYF
j_call: TRBJ2-3; v_call: TRBV7-2; clone_size: .; cdr3_aa: CASSPPQGYTDTQYF
j_call: TRBJ2-3; v_call: TRBV5-6; clone_size: .; cdr3_aa: CASSLVGDTQYF
j_call: TRBJ2-1; v_call: TRBV6-5; clone_size: .; cdr3_aa: CASNTGASYNEQFF
j_call: TRBJ2-2; v_call: TRBV7-3; clone_size: .; cdr3_aa: CASSLVGGDTGELFF
j_call: TRBJ2-1; v_call: TRBV15; clone_size: .; cdr3_aa: CATSRDHLGVAGGPQNEQFF
j_call: TRBJ2-2; v_call: TRBV19; clone_size: .; cdr3_aa: CASSIGSGGINTGELFF
j_call: TRBJ2-7; v_call: TRBV18; clone_size: .; cdr3_aa: CASSSSYEQYF
j_call: TRBJ1-1; v_call: TRBV6-1; clone_size: .; cdr3_aa: CASSELRGNTEAFF
j_call: TRBJ2-5; v_call: TRBV5-5; clone_size: .; cdr3_aa: CASSVNPGQLQETQYF
j_call: TRBJ1-5; v_call: TRBV7-6; clone_size: .; cdr3_aa: CASSLEAGGAGQPQHF
j_call: TRBJ1-1; v_call: TRBV6-5; clone_size: .; cdr3_aa: CASTPTGRNTEAFF
j_call: TRBJ2-1; v_call: TRBV2; clone_size: once; cdr3_aa: CASTWQGPYNEQFF
j_call: TRBJ1-1; v_call: TRBV18; clone_size: once; cdr3_aa: CASSPSDGRAEAFF
j_call: TRBJ1-1; v_call: TRBV6-2/TRBV6-3; clone_size: once; cdr3_aa: CASSNQPNRVTEAFF
j_call: TRBJ2-5; v_call: TRBV7-8; clone_size: .; cdr3_aa: CASSLAQARVGETQYF
j_call: TRBJ1-1; v_call: TRBV18; clone_size: .; cdr3_aa: CASSPQAFRGTGTEAFF
j_call: TRBJ2-7; v_call: TRBV2; clone_size: .; cdr3_aa: CASKTGTYSYEQYF
j_call: TRBJ2-2; v_call: TRBV3-1/TRBV3-2; clone_size: few; cdr3_aa: CASTQDVARGRPNTGELFF
j_call: TRBJ2-7; v_call: TRBV10-3; clone_size: .; cdr3_aa: CAISESERLPQYF
j_call: TRBJ2-7; v_call: TRBV5-1; clone_size: .; cdr3_aa: CASSTGHRTYEQYF
j_call: TRBJ1-1; v_call: TRBV2; clone_size: .; cdr3_aa: CASSESELLNTEAFF
j_call: TRBJ2-3; v_call: TRBV25-1; clone_size: .; cdr3_aa: CASSEYGEGDTQYF
j_call: TRBJ1-1; v_call: TRBV28; clone_size: .; cdr3_aa: CASTQGNTEAFF
j_call: TRBJ2-5; v_call: TRBV5-5; clone_size: .; cdr3_aa: CASSLRLAGTQETQYF
j_call: TRBJ2-1; v_call: TRBV19; clone_size: .; cdr3_aa: CASSTVNPGNNEQFF
j_call: TRBJ2-3; v_call: TRBV19; clone_size: .; cdr3_aa: CASRSGKLGTDTQYF
j_call: TRBJ1-1; v_call: TRBV5-6; clone_size: .; cdr3_aa: CASSLGLRGKSTEAFF
j_call: TRBJ2-1; v_call: TRBV7-3; clone_size: .; cdr3_aa: CASSPGSYNEQFF
j_call: TRBJ2-7; v_call: TRBV14; clone_size: .; cdr3_aa: CASSEGREQYF
j_call: TRBJ2-7; v_call: TRBV10-3; clone_size: .; cdr3_aa: CAISGTGTHFSYEQYF
j_call: TRBJ1-1; v_call: TRBV11-2; clone_size: .; cdr3_aa: CASSLDSMNTEAFF